This is a list of T cell receptor beta chains from one sample in a study of cytomegalovirus exposure and HLA in healthy donors. Method: immunoSEQ multiplex PCR; TCRdb's copy keeps in-frame clones and lacks some. This table holds under 130,000 clones, approximately 14% found once. Material for sequencing was PBMCs. The origin of the receptors is a female donor in good health and CMV-seronegative. The CDR3 runs from the conserved cysteine through the conserved F or W. Each record gives: D gene, J gene, clone size, V gene, CDR3 protein, CDR3 DNA. A D gene is named only where the DNA matches it firmly. Rows give clone size only sometimes, using once, few, many, or a class for an expanded clone.

TRBD2,TRBJ2-3,few,TRBV10-2,CASSDRLLAGATETDTQYF,TGCGCCAGCAGTGACCGACTCTTAGCGGGGGCCACTGAAACAGATACGCAGTATTTT
-,TRBJ2-2,few,TRBV30,CAWSVRGAGELFF,TGTGCCTGGAGTGTACGCGGCGCCGGGGAGCTGTTTTTT
TRBD1,TRBJ1-4,-,TRBV30,CAWSQGAVEKLFF,TGTGCCTGGAGCCAGGGGGCCGTTGAAAAACTGTTTTTT
TRBD2,TRBJ2-3,-,TRBV13,CASSGGGLAGGTDTQYF,TGTGCCAGCAGCGGAGGAGGACTAGCGGGAGGAACAGATACGCAGTATTTT
-,TRBJ1-2,-,TRBV23-1,CASSLGRQGPYGYTF,TGCGCCAGCAGTCTAGGCCGGCAGGGTCCCTATGGCTACACCTTC
-,TRBJ1-2,-,TRBV7-9,CASSLALFYAF,TGTGCCAGCAGCTTAGCTTTATTCTACGCCTTC
-,TRBJ2-2,few,TRBV5-4,CASSLSLSNTGELFF,TGTGCCAGCAGCTTATCCCTATCGAACACCGGGGAGCTGTTTTTT
-,TRBJ1-5,-,TRBV28,CASRESNQPQHF,TGTGCCAGCAGAGAGAGCAATCAGCCCCAGCATTTT
TRBD1,TRBJ1-1,-,TRBV7-8,CASSQRQGAISNTEAFF,TGTGCCAGCAGCCAACGACAGGGGGCCATATCGAACACTGAAGCTTTCTTT
-,TRBJ1-2,-,TRBV4-1,CASSQGFTENYGYTF,TGCGCCAGCAGCCAAGGCTTCACAGAGAACTATGGCTACACCTTC
TRBD1,TRBJ1-5,few,TRBV7-2,CASSPGQGFRGQPQHF,TGTGCCAGCAGCCCCGGACAGGGTTTCAGGGGTCAGCCCCAGCATTTT
TRBD2,TRBJ2-3,few,TRBV7-9,CASSLGLAGGGDTQYF,TGTGCCAGCAGCTTAGGACTAGCGGGAGGAGGAGATACGCAGTATTTT
TRBD1,TRBJ2-7,-,TRBV7-2,CASSLSSGQSSYEQYF,TGTGCCAGCAGCTTATCCTCGGGACAGAGCTCCTACGAGCAGTACTTC
TRBD2,TRBJ2-3,-,TRBV30,CAWSVTSGKHTDTQYF,TGTGCCTGGAGCGTTACTAGCGGGAAACACACAGATACGCAGTATTTT
-,TRBJ1-1,few,TRBV6-1,CASSPAVSVEAFF,TGTGCCAGCAGCCCGGCGGTTTCCGTTGAAGCTTTCTTT
-,TRBJ2-7,-,TRBV30,CAWSIRTGTYINEQYF,TGTGCCTGGAGTATCCGAACCGGGACTTACATTAACGAGCAGTACTTC
TRBD1,TRBJ1-5,-,TRBV28,CASSFWDRKDQPQHF,TGTGCCAGCAGTTTTTGGGACAGGAAAGATCAGCCCCAGCATTTT
-,TRBJ2-7,-,TRBV5-6,CASSLDSDGAAYEQYF,TGTGCCAGCAGCTTGGACAGTGATGGGGCAGCCTACGAGCAGTACTTC
-,TRBJ2-7,-,TRBV14,CASSPTTVSYEQYF,TGTGCCAGCAGCCCAACTACTGTCTCCTACGAGCAGTACTTC
-,TRBJ2-7,-,TRBV2,CASSEEQILHYEQYF,TGTGCCAGCAGTGAAGAACAGATACTGCACTACGAGCAGTACTTC
-,TRBJ1-5,-,TRBV28,CASSFPTDTKRQPQHF,TGTGCCAGCAGTTTTCCCACGGACACCAAGCGACAGCCCCAGCATTTT
-,TRBJ2-5,-,TRBV10-2,CASSEAGRQETQYF,TGCGCCAGCAGTGAGGCGGGGAGACAAGAGACCCAGTACTTC
TRBD2,TRBJ2-7,-,TRBV28,CASSTSSGRFYEQYF,TGTGCCAGCAGTACTTCTAGCGGGAGGTTCTACGAGCAGTACTTC
-,TRBJ1-1,-,TRBV4-3,CASSQGAGFLSRF,TGCGCCAGCAGCCAAGGGGCAGGGTTTCTTTCTCGGTTT
TRBD2,TRBJ2-2,-,TRBV4-3,CASSQVRDVGGAGELFF,TGCGCCAGCAGCCAAGTCCGGGATGTGGGAGGGGCCGGGGAGCTGTTTTTT
TRBD1,TRBJ2-7,-,TRBV6-5,CASSYLGGTYEQYF,TGTGCCAGCAGTTACTTAGGGGGCACCTACGAGCAGTACTTC
TRBD2,TRBJ2-1,-,TRBV6-5,CASRPGLANPEQFF,TGTGCCAGCAGGCCGGGACTAGCCAACCCAGAGCAGTTCTTC
TRBD1,TRBJ1-4,-,TRBV18,CASSPTGEDEKLFF,TGTGCCAGCTCACCAACAGGGGAGGATGAAAAACTGTTTTTT
-,TRBJ1-1,-,TRBV5-1,CASSLAGTNTEAFF,TGCGCCAGCAGCTTGGCGGGGACAAACACTGAAGCTTTCTTT
TRBD2,TRBJ2-2,few,TRBV27,CASRPLALNTGELFF,TGTGCCAGCAGGCCACTAGCGTTGAACACCGGGGAGCTGTTTTTT
-,TRBJ2-7,-,TRBV28,CASSSTSVRGWTDEQYF,TGTGCCAGCAGTTCTACCTCTGTTAGGGGTTGGACGGACGAGCAGTACTTC
-,TRBJ2-3,few,TRBV10-2,CASTGAFTDTQYF,TGCGCCAGCACAGGGGCGTTCACAGATACGCAGTATTTT
-,TRBJ2-1,-,TRBV28,CASSFPPEGALSPSSYNEQFF,TGTGCCAGCAGTTTCCCGCCCGAAGGAGCCCTTTCTCCTAGCTCCTACAATGAGCAGTTCTTC
-,TRBJ2-5,-,TRBV6-5,CASSYSSGSPETQYF,TGTGCCAGCAGTTACTCATCGGGGTCCCCAGAGACCCAGTACTTC
TRBD1,TRBJ2-7,-,TRBV6-5,CASSYSTRDRVYEQYF,TGTGCCAGCAGTTACTCGACCCGGGACAGGGTGTACGAGCAGTACTTC
TRBD2,TRBJ2-7,few,TRBV7-9,CASSFGLAATYEQYF,TGTGCCAGCAGCTTCGGACTAGCGGCGACCTACGAGCAGTACTTC
-,TRBJ1-1,few,TRBV29-1,CSVGARLNTEAFF,TGCAGCGTTGGGGCCAGGTTGAACACTGAAGCTTTCTTT
TRBD2,TRBJ2-1,few,TRBV6-1,CASKRTSGEQFF,TGTGCCAGCAAACGGACTAGCGGGGAGCAGTTCTTC
TRBD2,TRBJ2-1,-,TRBV19,CASGLAGGGYNEQFF,TGTGCCAGTGGTCTAGCGGGAGGGGGTTACAATGAGCAGTTCTTC
TRBD2,TRBJ2-3,-,TRBV6-4,CATKLAGDTDTQYF,TGTGCCACCAAACTAGCGGGGGACACAGATACGCAGTATTTT
-,TRBJ1-1,once,TRBV7-2,CASSLVPEGTTEAFF,TGTGCCAGCAGCTTAGTGCCGGAGGGGACCACTGAAGCTTTCTTT
-,TRBJ2-5,few,TRBV5-1,CASSQGGETQYF,TGCGCCAGCAGCCAAGGGGGAGAGACCCAGTACTTC
TRBD1,TRBJ2-7,few,TRBV29-1,CSVRQGKSYEQYF,TGCAGCGTGCGACAGGGGAAGTCCTACGAGCAGTACTTC
TRBD1,TRBJ1-1,-,TRBV29-1,CSVRQGANTEAFF,TGCAGCGTTAGACAGGGGGCGAACACTGAAGCTTTCTTT
TRBD2,TRBJ2-3,few,TRBV7-9,CASSPRLAGGGDTQYF,TGTGCCAGCAGCCCCCGCCTAGCGGGGGGTGGGGATACGCAGTATTTT
TRBD2,TRBJ2-7,-,TRBV5-1,CASSLTSGPYEQYF,TGCGCCAGCAGCTTGACTAGCGGACCCTACGAGCAGTACTTC
TRBD1,TRBJ2-5,once,TRBV7-2,CASSQTGETQYF,TGTGCCAGCAGCCAGACAGGGGAGACCCAGTACTTC
TRBD1,TRBJ1-1,-,TRBV6-4,CASRGTQGDTEAFF,TGTGCCAGCAGAGGAACACAGGGGGACACTGAAGCTTTCTTT
TRBD2,TRBJ2-7,-,TRBV10-2,CASSLAGGGDEQYF,TGCGCCAGCAGTCTAGCGGGGGGAGGAGACGAGCAGTACTTC
-,TRBJ2-2,few,TRBV19,CASNGALPTGELFF,TGTGCCAGTAATGGGGCCTTACCCACCGGGGAGCTGTTTTTT
-,TRBJ2-2,few,TRBV9,CASSWTGTNTGELFF,TGTGCCAGCAGCTGGACCGGGACGAACACCGGGGAGCTGTTTTTT